This entry lists 28 T cell receptor beta chains sequenced from one sample in a study of cytomegalovirus exposure and HLA in healthy donors. PCR amplification relied on 60 Vbeta primers (plus 13 Jbeta primers). Produced via immunoSEQ multiplex PCR; TCRdb's table is partial and in-frame only. The data contain about 170,000 clones, around four fifths of them singletons. Sequenced: PBMCs. These receptors all come from a female donor in good health and CMV-seronegative.

Here the CDR3 DNA reads TGTGCCAGCAGTTTAGCCCGGGACTCCACAGATACGCAGTATTTT. Protein product: CASSLARDSTDTQYF. The chain combines TRBV6-5 with TRBJ2-3, with a possible D match to TRBD2 (6 bases). The CDR3 is 15 residues long. Trimming took off 4 bases at V and 2 bases at J, with 13 bases between the two ends. Per the germline V gene, CDR1 is MNHEY and CDR2 is SVGAGI.

V and J are TRBV5-4 and TRBJ2-7, with 11 bases that match TRBD1. This CDR3 has 15 residues. Germline V gene lookup returns CDR1 SGHNT and CDR2 YYREEE (reference sequence). After removal of 3 bases from V and 3 bases from J, the junction contained 5 bases not matched to a gene. The DNA for the CDR3 is TGTGCCAGCAGCTCTGGGACAGGGGGTTTCTACGAGCAGTACTTC. Residues: CASSSGTGGFYEQYF.

This chain links TRBV18 with TRBJ1-5, with TRBD1 identical over 7 bases. The CDR3 spans 13 residues. V lost 3 bases and J lost 4; bases outside the gene matches: 0. Germline V gene sequence: CDR1 KGHSH, CDR2 LQKENI. The CDR3: CASSPRGNQPQHF. DNA of the CDR3: TGTGCCAGCTCACCCAGGGGGAATCAGCCCCAGCATTTT. The full variable domain, with the rest looked up from reference TRBV18 and TRBJ1-5, is NAGVMQNPRHLVRRRGQEARLRCSPMKGHSHVYWYRQLPEEGLKFMVYLQKENIIDESGMPKERFSAEFPKEGPSILRIQQVVRGDSAAYFCASSPRGNQPQHFGDGTRLSIL.

The chain has TRBV2 and TRBJ2-2; 11 bases align to TRBD2. The CDR3 runs 14 residues. The J segment lost 7 bases and the V segment lost 7 bases, leaving 5 bases of the junction unmatched. Germline lookup yields CDR1 SNHLY and CDR2 FYNNEI. This CDR3 reads CASKGTSGLGELFF. In DNA form, the CDR3 reads TGTGCCAGCAAAGGGACTAGCGGCCTCGGGGAGCTGTTTTTT.

The J gene is TRBJ2-7, the V gene TRBV10-3, with D tentatively TRBD2 (6 bases). Germline lookup yields CDR1 ENHRY and CDR2 SYGVKD. CDR3 length equals 15 residues. Between the trimmed V and J ends, which lost 10 bases and 7 bases, there was a span of 26 bases. Here the CDR3 reads CATEGRGPAGREQYF. In DNA, the CDR3 is TGTGCCACTGAAGGTAGGGGACCCGCGGGGAGGGAGCAGTACTTC.

V usage is TRBV28 and J usage is TRBJ2-1; TRBD2 matches 10 bases. V lost 9 bases and J lost 9; bases outside the gene matches: 11. Germline V gene lookup returns CDR1 MDHEN and CDR2 SYDVKM. The CDR3 is 14 residues long. CDR3 nucleotide sequence: TGTGCCAGGGGCCTCAGCGGGAGGGCCGGTGAGCAGTTCTTC. It translates to CARGLSGRAGEQFF.

The rearrangement uses TRBV15 and TRBJ2-2; 8 bases are shared with TRBD2. Germline CDR1 and CDR2: LNHNV and YYDKDF (reference sequence). The CDR3 covers 15 residues. Germline trimming cut 1 base from V and 5 bases from J; bases unmatched to any gene: 3. Written as DNA, the CDR3 is TGTGCCACCAGCAGAGCGGCTAGCGGGACCGGGGAGCTGTTTTTT. Amino acid sequence: CATSRAASGTGELFF.

The CDR3 bases are TGTGCCAGTAGTCCCGAAACAGGGATAGCCAAAAACATTCAGTACTTC. Protein sequence: CASSPETGIAKNIQYF. This chain connects TRBV19 to TRBJ2-4; a possible D gene is TRBD1 (6 bases). The CDR3 contains 16 residues. CDR1 LNHDA and CDR2 SQIVND come from the germline V gene (reference sequence). V gave up 5 bases and J gave up 0 bases, with 14 bases separating them.

The chain uses TRBV7-2 and TRBJ2-2, with 7 bases matching TRBD2. The CDR3 contains 17 residues. Per germline, CDR1 SGHTA and CDR2 FQGNSA. With V trimmed by 1 base and J by 1 base, 6 bases remained unmatched. The CDR3: CASSLVGGGVNTGELFF. The CDR3 DNA is TGTGCCAGCAGCTTAGTGGGTGGGGGGGTGAACACCGGGGAGCTGTTTTTT.

V usage is TRBV25-1 and J usage is TRBJ2-3, with 8 bases aligning to TRBD2. V was pared by 10 bases and J by 6 bases, with 9 bases of the junction left unmatched. The germline V gene has CDR1 MGHDK and CDR2 SYGVNS. This CDR3 has 13 residues. The CDR3 sequence is CATRGSGADTQYF. CDR3 sequence (DNA): TGTGCCACCCGGGGTAGCGGGGCTGATACGCAGTATTTT.

The CDR3 region is CASSNWTGGRSYEQYF. CDR3 bases: TGTGCCAGTAGTAACTGGACAGGCGGTAGAAGCTACGAGCAGTACTTC. This rearrangement joins TRBV19 to TRBJ2-7; TRBD1 agrees at 7 bases. This CDR3 region has 16 residues. Losses at the gene ends were 4 bases for V and 3 bases for J; bases not matched to a gene: 12. Germline lookup yields CDR1 LNHDA and CDR2 SQIVND (reference sequence). Full variable domain (rest looked up from reference TRBV19 and TRBJ2-7): DGGITQSPKYLFRKEGQNVTLSCEQNLNHDAMYWYRQDPGQGLRLIYYSQIVNDFQKGDIAEGYSVSREKKESFPLTVTSAQKNPTAFYLCASSNWTGGRSYEQYFGPGTRLTVT.

The chain links TRBV7-3 to TRBJ1-2, with TRBD1 matching 12 bases. With V trimmed by 5 bases and J by 8 bases, 15 bases remained unmatched. In germline, CDR1 is SGHTA, CDR2 FQGTGA. This CDR3 has 17 residues. The CDR3 sequence: CASSVNDPGQGAKGYTF. The CDR3 region has the DNA TGTGCCAGCAGCGTAAATGATCCGGGACAGGGGGCGAAGGGCTACACCTTC.

The genes are TRBV19 and TRBJ2-2; 7 nucleotides line up with TRBD1. Trimming cost V 8 bases and J 0 bases; bases outside gene matches: 6. This CDR3 is built from 15 residues. The germline V gene encodes CDR1 LNHDA and CDR2 SQIVND (reference sequence). CDR3 nucleotides: TGTGCCAGTGCCCCCGGGACAGCGAACACCGGGGAGCTGTTTTTT. As protein: CASAPGTANTGELFF.

V is TRBV2 and J is TRBJ2-7; 9 nucleotides agree with TRBD1. There are 15 residues in the CDR3. J lost 3 bases, V lost 3 bases, and 6 bases had no gene match. The V gene's germline CDR1 is SNHLY and CDR2 FYNNEI. CDR3 loop: CASSDSGQGGYEQYF. The DNA for the CDR3 is TGTGCCAGCAGTGATTCGGGACAGGGCGGCTACGAGCAGTACTTC.

The chain recombines TRBV7-8 with TRBJ2-2; TRBD2 might be the D (5 bases). V lost 6 bases and J 5 bases, leaving 16 bases between the germline ends. This CDR3 region has 15 residues. Germline assignment: CDR1 SGHVS and CDR2 FQNEAQ. The CDR3 DNA reads TGTGCCAGCAGACTACTAGTCTCGCGGACCGGGGAGCTGTTTTTT. Amino acid sequence: CASRLLVSRTGELFF.

The rearrangement uses TRBV7-3 and TRBJ2-3; possible D gene TRBD1, 6 bases. Germline V gene sequence: CDR1 SGHTA, CDR2 FQGTGA. V was trimmed by 5 bases and J by 0 bases, leaving 12 bases between them. CDR3 length: 15 residues. Here the CDR3 reads CASSRGGSSTDTQYF. In DNA form, the CDR3 reads TGTGCCAGCAGCCGAGGGGGTTCTAGCACAGATACGCAGTATTTT.

This clone was seen more than once but under ten times. J is TRBJ2-5 and V is TRBV5-1, with 8 bases matching TRBD2. This CDR3 comprises 13 residues. CDR1 is SGHRS and CDR2 is YFSETQ in the germline V gene. With V trimmed by 6 bases and J by 3 bases, 4 bases remained unmatched. CDR3: CASNRGGKETQYF. The CDR3 DNA reads TGCGCCAGCAATCGGGGGGGGAAAGAGACCCAGTACTTC.

The V and J genes are TRBV7-9 and TRBJ2-1; possible D gene TRBD2, 6 bases. CDR1 SEHNR and CDR2 FQNEAQ come from the germline V gene (reference sequence). The CDR3 sequence is 15 residues long. With 1 base removed from V and 3 bases from J, the gap between germline ends came to 10 bases. CDR3 amino acids: CASSLVGTDYNEQFF. DNA for the CDR3: TGTGCCAGCAGCTTAGTGGGGACTGACTACAATGAGCAGTTCTTC.

This clone was found once. The rearrangement uses TRBV28 and TRBJ1-4, with TRBD1 matching over 9 bases. CDR3 size: 17 residues. Germline V gene data show CDR1 as MDHEN and CDR2 as SYDVKM. J gave up 5 bases and V 5 bases, and 12 bases lay outside the gene matches. The CDR3, as DNA: TGTGCCAGCAGTCCAACAAACTTCGGGACAGGGAATGAAAAACTGTTTTTT. This encodes CASSPTNFGTGNEKLFF.

This sequence joins TRBV9 and TRBJ1-5; 7 nucleotides match TRBD1. After removal of 3 bases from V and 1 base from J, the junction contained 4 bases not matched to a gene. Germline CDR1 reads SGDLS; CDR2 reads YYNGEE. This CDR3 is 15 amino acids long. The CDR3 reads CASSADRASNQPQHF. The DNA for the CDR3 is TGTGCCAGCAGCGCAGACAGGGCCAGCAATCAGCCCCAGCATTTT.

The CDR3 loop reads CASSPHSGGEQYF. CDR3 nucleotide sequence: TGTGCCAGCTCACCCCATAGCGGAGGTGAGCAGTACTTC. The chain couples TRBV18 to TRBJ2-7, with D tentatively TRBD2 (6 bases). The CDR3 contains 13 residues. Per germline, CDR1 KGHSH and CDR2 LQKENI. V was trimmed by 3 bases and J by 7 bases, leaving 13 bases between them.

V gene TRBV7-2 combines with J gene TRBJ2-3; TRBD2 aligns across 8 bases. Unmatched junction bases numbered 2, after V lost 3 bases and J lost 0 bases. Germline assignment: CDR1 SGHTA and CDR2 FQGNSA. This CDR3 is 15 amino acids long. CDR3 sequence (DNA): TGTGCCAGCAGCTTTCCGGGGGGGAGCACAGATACGCAGTATTTT. Translation: CASSFPGGSTDTQYF.

The chain carries TRBV7-2 and TRBJ2-2; TRBD2 aligns across 8 bases. Germline V gene lookup returns CDR1 SGHTA and CDR2 FQGNSA. The CDR3 length is 15 residues. After removal of 4 bases from V and 2 bases from J, the junction contained 3 bases not matched to a gene. The CDR3 DNA sequence: TGTGCCAGCAGCTATTTAGCGGGAAACACCGGGGAGCTGTTTTTT. This gives the protein CASSYLAGNTGELFF.

V gene TRBV7-9 combines with J gene TRBJ2-3, with 7 bases identical to TRBD2. This CDR3 is built from 14 residues. CDR1 and CDR2 (germline): SEHNR, FQNEAQ (reference sequence). V lost 0 bases and J lost 3; bases outside the gene matches: 0. The CDR3 here is CASSLAGGTDTQYF. In DNA form, the CDR3 reads TGTGCCAGCAGCTTAGCGGGGGGGACAGATACGCAGTATTTT.

To note about this clone: A read error may account for a junction end that differs from germline. J is TRBJ1-4 and V is TRBV28; a possible D gene is TRBD1 (5 bases). CDR1 is MDHEN, CDR2 SYDVKM, per germline. The CDR3 has 15 residues. The DNA for the CDR3 is TGTGCCAGCAACCCGCACGTAGGGACTAAGGAAAAACTGTTTTTT. Translation gives CASNPHVGTKEKLFF.

The chain employs TRBV11-2 and TRBJ1-1; no clear D. Deletions cut 3 bases from V and 0 bases from J, with 8 bases between. The CDR3 is made up of 14 amino acids. Germline assignment: CDR1 SGHAT and CDR2 FQNNGV. CDR3 protein: CASSFRVMNTEAFF. CDR3 DNA: TGTGCCAGCAGCTTTCGGGTCATGAACACTGAAGCTTTCTTT.

The chain employs TRBV2 and TRBJ2-1; maybe TRBD1 (5 bases). Looked up from germline, CDR1 is SNHLY and CDR2 is FYNNEI. This CDR3 region has 14 residues. The V and J ends lost 2 bases and 5 bases respectively, with 10 bases between them. The CDR3 nucleotides are TGTGCCAGCAGTGAACAGGGCATCGACAATGAGCAGTTCTTC. Translation gives CASSEQGIDNEQFF.

This rearrangement joins TRBV7-3 to TRBJ2-1; TRBD2 matches 9 bases. CDR3 length: 15 residues. The germline CDR1 and CDR2 sequences are SGHTA and FQGTGA. V shed 3 bases, J shed 8 bases, and the junction held 8 bases outside the gene matches. CDR3 in DNA: TGTGCCAGCAGCTTTGGTATAGCGGGAGTTGATGAGCAGTTCTTC. This codes for CASSFGIAGVDEQFF.